This T cell receptor beta chain was sequenced during a study of cytomegalovirus exposure and HLA in healthy donors. Healthy bone marrow donors made up the donors. The PCR used 60 Vbeta and 13 Jbeta primers. The protocol was immunoSEQ multiplex PCR, while the TCRdb copy is restricted to in-frame clones and leaves out a portion. The table lists roughly 160,000 clones, 80% to 85% of them singletons. Study conclusions and caveats: Some TCR beta chains (more than 150 of them) were listed as cytomegalovirus-associated.

A word on this clone: What it binds is not known.

This CDR3 has 14 amino acids. Germline V gene lookup returns CDR1 SEHNR and CDR2 FQNEAQ (reference sequence). Losses at the gene ends were 4 bases for V and 5 bases for J; bases not matched to a gene: 8. The origin of this receptor is a man younger than 40 in good health and CMV-seronegative. V is TRBV7-9 and J is TRBJ2-7; 7 nucleotides agree with TRBD1. Sequencing was performed on PBMCs. The DNA for the CDR3 is TGTGCCAGCAGCTCCGGTGACAGGGTCGACGAGCAGTACTTC. This encodes CASSSGDRVDEQYF.